This T cell receptor beta chain was sequenced for a study of T-cell memory formation after mild COVID-19. Trimming removed 5 bases from V and 2 bases from J, with 13 bases in between. The length of the CDR3 is 14 residues. Germline V gene sequence: CDR1 SGHRS, CDR2 YFSETQ. This clonotype was found many times. TCRdb ran MiXCR on the 5' RACE reads and lists one entry per CDR3 protein. The sample holds approximately 240,000 distinct CDR3 sequences, less than 20% seen once. The TCR originated in a man between 18 and 35 years old who had mild COVID-19 (a few samples of this study predate the infection). Cell type and time point are not known. What was sequenced was PBMCs or a T cell subset sorted from them (not recorded which). The rearrangement links TRBV5-1 to TRBJ2-5; perhaps D is TRBD1 or TRBD2 (5 bases each). CDR3 residues: CASRSGTEQETQYF. The CDR3 coding sequence is TGCGCCAGCAGATCCGGGACGGAACAAGAGACCCAGTACTTC. Based on the CDR3 plus reference TRBV5-1 and TRBJ2-5, the full variable domain is KAGVTQTPRYLIKTRGQQVTLSCSPISGHRSVSWYQQTPGQGLQFLFEYFSETQRNKGNFPGRFSGRQFSNSRSEMNVSTLELGDSALYLCASRSGTEQETQYFGPGTRLLVL.